This T cell receptor beta chain originates from a study of naive and memory T cell subsets. The CDR3 spans 15 residues. CDR1 is KGHSH and CDR2 is LQKENI in the germline V gene. Trimming cost V 3 bases and J 0 bases, with 11 bases left between them. A UMI-containing oligonucleotide was joined by 3' ligation to the TCR cDNA template. Whole blood, 2.5 to 3 ml, came from adult healthy volunteers. Input was 1 to 1000 ng of DNase-treated total RNA without cell sorting. This clonotype was observed at least ten times. The SP2 primer and nested alpha and beta constant region primers amplified ligated cDNA in four rounds. For blood and skin samples, reverse transcription used TCR alpha and beta constant primers. A single record per CDR3 protein comes from TCRdb applying MiXCR to the 5' RACE reads. The sample has tens of thousands of distinct CDR3 sequences, 6.5% to 8.5% seen once.

The V and J genes are TRBV18 and TRBJ1-1, with a tentative D call TRBD1 (6 bases). The receptor's source is a female donor in good health. CDR3: CASSPMDSLNTEAFF. The CDR3 coding sequence is TGTGCCAGCTCACCTATGGACAGCCTGAACACTGAAGCTTTCTTT.